This entry is about one TCR beta chain. Its target is unknown. The sample is drawn from a study of cytomegalovirus exposure and HLA in healthy donors. Study findings and constraints: Most TCR sequences were rare, but some public TCRs occurred in many donors.

The repertoire was sequenced with immunoSEQ multiplex PCR; TCRdb's copy has only in-frame clones and lacks some. The sample lists about 160,000 clones, roughly 91% occurring once. The receptor was isolated from a woman aged 18 to 35 in good health and CMV-seropositive. Sequencing used PBMCs.

The CDR3 DNA reads TGTGCCTGGAGGGGGCGGATAAGAAACACCATATATTTT. Encoded protein: CAWRGRIRNTIYF. The chain joins TRBV30 to TRBJ1-3; tentatively, D is TRBD1 (5 bases). Germline loops: CDR1 GTSNPN, CDR2 SVGIG (reference sequence). V lost 3 bases to trimming and J lost 5 bases, with 11 bases between them. This CDR3 comprises 13 residues.